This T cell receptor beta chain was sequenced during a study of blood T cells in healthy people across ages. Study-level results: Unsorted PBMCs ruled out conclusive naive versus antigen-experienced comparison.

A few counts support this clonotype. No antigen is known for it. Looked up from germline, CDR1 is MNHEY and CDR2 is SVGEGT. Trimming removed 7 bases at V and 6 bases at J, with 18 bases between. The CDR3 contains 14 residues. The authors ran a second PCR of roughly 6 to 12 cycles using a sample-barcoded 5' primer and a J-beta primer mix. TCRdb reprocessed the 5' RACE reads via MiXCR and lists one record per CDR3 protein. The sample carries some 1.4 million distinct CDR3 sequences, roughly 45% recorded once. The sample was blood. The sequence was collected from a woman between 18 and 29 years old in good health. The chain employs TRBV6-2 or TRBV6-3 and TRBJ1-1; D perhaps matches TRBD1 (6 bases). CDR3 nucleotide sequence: TGTGCCAGCATACTTATGGACAGTCTCTCTGAAGCTTTCTTT. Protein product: CASILMDSLSEAFF.